The 2 T cell receptor beta chains below were found in one sample sequenced in a study of cytomegalovirus exposure and HLA in healthy donors. The PCR was carried out with 60 Vbeta primers and 13 Jbeta primers. Assay used: immunoSEQ multiplex PCR; TCRdb lists only in-frame clones, some missing. There are around 150,000 clones in the sample; 70% to 85% occur only once, and around 3.7% lies in the top ten. The sequenced sample was PBMCs. Source of these receptors: a male donor in good health and CMV-seronegative.

V gene TRBV5-1 combines with J gene TRBJ1-1; 12 bases line up with TRBD1. Germline-derived CDR1 and CDR2 are SGHRS and YFSETQ. The CDR3 contains 15 residues. J was trimmed by 5 bases and V by 6 bases; bases with no gene match: 8. The CDR3 sequence is CASTSGTGGGTEAFF. CDR3 nucleotides: TGCGCCAGCACGTCCGGGACAGGGGGCGGAACTGAAGCTTTCTTT. The entire variable domain, with the rest obtained from reference TRBV5-1 and TRBJ1-1, is as follows: KAGVTQTPRYLIKTRGQQVTLSCSPISGHRSVSWYQQTPGQGLQFLFEYFSETQRNKGNFPGRFSGRQFSNSRSEMNVSTLELGDSALYLCASTSGTGGGTEAFFGQGTRLTVV.

The CDR3, as DNA: TGTGCCAGCTATACCAACCGGGACAGAAGGACCTACAATGAGCAGTTCTTC. Its translation is CASYTNRDRRTYNEQFF. V usage is TRBV27 and J usage is TRBJ2-1, with 7 bases matching TRBD1. This CDR3 is built from 17 residues. Germline CDR1 and CDR2: MNHEY and SMNVEV (reference sequence). J lost 2 bases, V lost 8 bases, and 15 bases had no gene match.